The clone carrying this T cell receptor beta chain was seen a single time. Trimming took off 5 bases at V and 10 bases at J, with 11 bases between the two ends. This CDR3 is built from 11 residues. Germline-derived CDR1 and CDR2 are LNHDA and SQIVND (reference sequence). The data were obtained in a study of T cell changes during pregnancy in multiple sclerosis. Repertoires were generated with immunoSEQ multiplex PCR, while TCRdb's copy carries only in-frame clones and drops some. Here the sample spans about 20,000 clones, approximately 89% being singletons. The TCR originated in a female donor in good health, enrolled as a control in a pregnancy study. V is TRBV19 and J is TRBJ1-1; a weak D match, TRBD1 (6 bases). Source: CD4+ T cells from peripheral blood mononuclear cells, taken after pregnancy. CDR3 region: CASSVTGRAFF. The CDR3 region has the DNA TGTGCCAGTAGTGTCACAGGGAGAGCTTTCTTT.